What follows is one TCR beta chain and its context. Its cognate antigen is unknown. Clones were sequenced by immunoSEQ multiplex PCR, and TCRdb holds only the in-frame ones, with some missing. The table shows 50,000 to 55,000 clones, with roughly 84% occurring only once. This entry is derived from a study of PD-L1 blockade in urothelial cancer. Study-level findings and limits: Below-median blood TCR clonality before treatment forecast better survival.

Time point given: pretreatment peripheral blood. The ends lost 5 bases at V and 6 bases at J; junction bases unmatched: 13. The CDR3 is 17 residues long. Germline V gives CDR1 MDHEN, CDR2 SYDVKM. This receptor was identified in a man aged 45 to 65 with urothelial cancer. The chain links TRBV28 to TRBJ2-7; TRBD2 agrees at 13 bases. The sample was PBMCs, taken around atezolizumab (anti-PD-L1) treatment. CDR3: CASSDGTSGAVLGEQYF. In nucleotides, the CDR3 is TGTGCCAGCAGTGACGGGACTAGCGGGGCCGTTCTGGGCGAGCAGTACTTC.